The clone carrying this T cell receptor (beta chain) was observed at least ten times. The antigen is unknown. Regions amplified from RNA transcripts were the TCR beta CDR3 regions. HTBI primers were the set used in a first-round RT-PCR of the TCR CDR3. TCRdb itself ran the multiplex PCR reads through MiXCR, one entry per CDR3 protein. Among about half a million distinct CDR3 sequences listed, around 21% were seen once. CDR1 is LNHDA, CDR2 SQIVND, per germline (reference sequence). The V end was cut by 6 bases, the J end by 7 bases, with 9 bases between. The CDR3 has 12 amino acids. Extraction of PBMCs used 8 to 10 ml of fresh peripheral blood. The data were obtained in a study of T cells in Graves' hyperthyroidism and ophthalmopathy. Background on the study: Prior to any treatment, at the point of initial diagnosis, peripheral blood was collected.

Overall study findings and caveats: By a 13 V-J model, ophthalmopathy was set apart from stable hyperthyroidism.

The rearrangement joins TRBV19 to TRBJ2-2; D is perhaps TRBD2 (5 bases). The receptor was isolated from a man between 18 and 35 years old with Graves' hyperthyroidism. Source material: blood. The CDR3, as DNA: TGTGCCAGTAGATCAGGAGGCGGGGAGCTGTTTTTT. Residues: CASRSGGGELFF.